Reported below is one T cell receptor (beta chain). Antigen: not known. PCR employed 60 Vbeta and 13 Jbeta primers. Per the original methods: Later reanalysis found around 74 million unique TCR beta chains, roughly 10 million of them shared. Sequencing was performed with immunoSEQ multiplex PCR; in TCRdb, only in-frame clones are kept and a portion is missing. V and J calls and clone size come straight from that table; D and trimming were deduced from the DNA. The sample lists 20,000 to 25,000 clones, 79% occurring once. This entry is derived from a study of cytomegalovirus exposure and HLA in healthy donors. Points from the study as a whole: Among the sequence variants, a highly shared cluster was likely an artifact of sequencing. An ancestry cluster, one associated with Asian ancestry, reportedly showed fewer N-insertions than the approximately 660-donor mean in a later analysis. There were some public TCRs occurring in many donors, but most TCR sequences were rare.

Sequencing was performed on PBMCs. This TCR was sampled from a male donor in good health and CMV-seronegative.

CDR3 nucleotides: TGCGCCAGCAGCTTGGTTTCCAGCGGGCCCACAGATACGCAGTATTTT. Translated: CASSLVSSGPTDTQYF. The rearrangement uses TRBV5-1 and TRBJ2-3; maybe TRBD2 (6 bases). The V and J ends lost 0 bases and 2 bases respectively, with 13 bases between them. CDR3 length: 16 residues. Per germline, CDR1 SGHRS and CDR2 YFSETQ.